One and the same sample provided the 20 T cell receptor beta chains below, sequenced in a study of T cells in Graves' hyperthyroidism and ophthalmopathy. TCR beta CDR3 sequences were amplified from RNA transcripts. With the HTBI primer set, the TCR CDR3 went through a first round of RT-PCR. MiXCR, run by TCRdb on the multiplex PCR reads, gives a single entry per CDR3 protein. Here the sample spans some 360,000 distinct CDR3 sequences, roughly 14% being singletons. The sequenced sample was blood. The receptors stem from a woman aged 55-69 years with Graves' hyperthyroidism.

The chain joins TRBV6-5 to TRBJ2-7; unclear D gene. This CDR3 has 14 residues. CDR1 MNHEY and CDR2 SVGAGI come from the germline V gene. Deletions cut 0 bases from V and 3 bases from J, with 9 bases between. The chain's CDR3 is CASSYSQDFYEQYF. The CDR3 bases are TGTGCCAGCAGTTACTCGCAAGACTTCTACGAGCAGTACTTC.

This clonotype has only a few counts. The rearrangement links TRBV6-1 to TRBJ2-3; no definite D call. CDR1 and CDR2 from the germline V gene are MNHNS and SASEGT. The CDR3 has 16 residues. V lost 6 bases, J lost 5 bases, and 21 bases lay in between. The CDR3 DNA sequence: TGTGCCAGCAGCCCTAGGGAATGGATGATGCAAGATACGCAGTATTTT. Its translation: CASSPREWMMQDTQYF.

This clonotype occurred a few times. The chain recombines TRBV18 with TRBJ1-4, with TRBD1 matching 7 bases. The ends lost 5 bases at V and 8 bases at J; junction bases unmatched: 14. Germline V gene data show CDR1 as KGHSH and CDR2 as LQKENI. CDR3 length: 16 amino acids. CDR3 coding DNA: TGTGCCAGCTCAGCACGACAGGGAGGAGAATTGGAAAAACTGTTTTTT. Residues: CASSARQGGELEKLFF.

This chain joins TRBV19 and TRBJ1-1; 7 bases map to TRBD1. Germline V gives CDR1 LNHDA, CDR2 SQIVND (reference sequence). The trim removed 7 bases at V and 11 bases at J, leaving 19 bases unmatched. The CDR3 runs to 15 residues. The CDR3 sequence: CASNPEGAGNFRAFF. The DNA for the CDR3 is TGTGCCAGTAACCCTGAGGGGGCGGGGAACTTTAGGGCTTTCTTT.

A word on this clonotype: This sequence may be a read error, since a much larger clone differs from it by one base. V is TRBV11-1 and J is TRBJ2-1; TRBD2 might be the D (6 bases). V lost 4 bases and J 10 bases, leaving 11 bases between the germline ends. This CDR3 has 12 residues. CDR1 and CDR2 (germline): SGHAT, FQDESV (reference sequence). The CDR3 protein is CASSSDYREQFF. The CDR3 coding sequence is TGTGCCAGCAGCTCGGACTACAGGGAGCAGTTCTTC.

In its sample, this clonotype was seen many times. This sequence joins TRBV7-2 and TRBJ2-1; D remains ambiguous. V gave up 0 bases and J gave up 7 bases, with 4 bases separating them. In germline, CDR1 is SGHTA, CDR2 FQGNSA. The CDR3 covers 12 residues. The CDR3 sequence is CASSLAWNEQFF. The CDR3 DNA sequence: TGTGCCAGCAGCTTAGCTTGGAATGAGCAGTTCTTC.

This clonotype turned up a few times. With a much larger clone just one base away, this may be a read error. This CDR3 fails to terminate in the conserved phenylalanine or tryptophan, so it likely reflects a read error. The chain uses TRBV5-1 and TRBJ2-7; TRBD1 is a possible D gene (6 bases). CDR1 and CDR2 (germline): SGHRS, YFSETQ. Trimming removed 4 bases from V and 2 bases from J, with 10 bases in between. CDR3 length: 13 residues. CDR3 coding DNA: TGCGCCAGCAGCGTGACAGGCGCCTACGAGCAGTACTCC. It is translated as CASSVTGAYEQYS.

By share, this clonotype counts as medium-sized. V usage is TRBV11-2 and J usage is TRBJ2-1; 10 nucleotides line up with TRBD2. V trimming: 4 bases; J trimming: 10 bases; junction bases outside the gene matches: 7. The CDR3 is 14 amino acids. The germline gives CDR1 SGHAT, CDR2 FQNNGV. The DNA for the CDR3 is TGTGCCAGCAGCTCACAGCGGGAGGGCACCGAGCAGTTCTTC. Its protein product is CASSSQREGTEQFF.

There are many counts of this clonotype. The CDR3 protein is CATSGLGTGEQYF. Written as DNA, the CDR3 is TGTGCCACCAGTGGGCTCGGGACCGGCGAGCAGTACTTC. The V gene is TRBV24-1, the J gene TRBJ2-7, with D perhaps assigned TRBD1 or TRBD2 (5 bases each). This CDR3 comprises 13 residues. Trimming cost V 5 bases and J 6 bases, with 13 bases left between them. Germline V gene sequence: CDR1 KGHDR, CDR2 SFDVKD.

As regards this clonotype: This sequence may be a read error, since a much larger clone differs from it by one base. The genes are TRBV18 and TRBJ2-7; no clear D gene. The tail of the sequence fits TRBJ2-1 better, so the J call may be wrong. Germline CDR1 and CDR2: KGHSH and LQKENI. CDR3 length equals 13 residues. CDR3 amino acids: CASSPDQSYEQFF. The CDR3 DNA reads as TGTGCCAGCTCACCAGACCAATCCTACGAGCAGTTCTTC.

This clonotype was seen repeatedly, ten times or more. The rearrangement joins TRBV12-3 or TRBV12-4 to TRBJ2-1, with D perhaps TRBD1 or TRBD2 (6 bases each). Trimming removed 2 bases at V and 2 bases at J, with 10 bases between. This CDR3 contains 15 residues. CDR3 in amino acids: CASSLTGGPYNEQFF. The CDR3 nucleotides are TGTGCCAGCAGTTTAACCGGGGGCCCCTACAATGAGCAGTTCTTC.

In this sample, this clonotype turned up many times. The V and J genes are TRBV6-1 and TRBJ2-7; tentative D call: TRBD2 (6 bases). There are 14 residues in the CDR3. Germline assignment: CDR1 MNHNS and CDR2 SASEGT. Trimming removed 6 bases at V and 0 bases at J, with 12 bases between. Here the CDR3 reads CASSRLGSSYEQYF. In DNA form, the CDR3 reads TGTGCCAGCAGCAGACTAGGTAGCTCCTACGAGCAGTACTTC.

This clonotype was seen only a few times. This chain uses TRBV10-3 with TRBJ2-5; no definite D call. V was trimmed by 4 bases and J by 3 bases, leaving 6 bases between them. This CDR3 contains 12 residues. Per germline, CDR1 ENHRY and CDR2 SYGVKD. In DNA, the CDR3 is TGTGCCATCAGTGGGTTAGAAGAGACCCAGTACTTC. Translation gives CAISGLEETQYF.

This clonotype was seen many times. The chain links TRBV27 to TRBJ1-1; D ambiguous. CDR3 length: 14 residues. Trimming took 6 bases from V and 3 from J, leaving 14 bases between them. CDR1 and CDR2 (germline): MNHEY, SMNVEV (reference sequence). The CDR3: CASSRPSQDTEAFF. The CDR3 DNA sequence: TGTGCCAGCAGCCGACCGTCCCAAGACACTGAAGCTTTCTTT.

This clonotype turned up a few times. V usage is TRBV20-1 and J usage is TRBJ2-7; TRBD1 matches at 8 bases. V dropped 0 bases and J dropped 2; count of bases not matched to a gene: 3. The CDR3 totals 14 residues. Germline CDR1 and CDR2: DFQATT and SNEGSKA (reference sequence). CDR3 loop: CSARDRDRTYEQYF. CDR3 nucleotides: TGCAGTGCTAGAGACCGGGACAGGACCTACGAGCAGTACTTC.

The chain has TRBV19 and TRBJ1-1; possible D gene TRBD1, 5 bases. Germline V lookup: CDR1 LNHDA, CDR2 SQIVND (reference sequence). CDR3 size: 15 residues. Deletions cut 6 bases from V and 2 bases from J, with 16 bases between. The CDR3 protein is CASSLRGVPNTEAFF. CDR3 bases: TGTGCCAGTAGCCTCCGGGGGGTGCCAAACACTGAAGCTTTCTTT.

The chain has TRBV6-1 and TRBJ1-2; D is unclear. The length of the CDR3 is 13 residues. V was trimmed by 4 bases and J by 2 bases, leaving 8 bases between them. Germline CDR1 reads MNHNS; CDR2 reads SASEGT. The CDR3 DNA reads TGTGCCAGCAGTGTGCAGAGAAACTATGGCTACACCTTC. Translated, it gives CASSVQRNYGYTF.

This clonotype was observed a few times. The chain is built from TRBV6-2 or TRBV6-3 and TRBJ1-2; D gene ambiguous. The germline V gene has CDR1 MNHEY and CDR2 SVGEGT. The CDR3 is 13 residues long. With 7 bases removed from V and 0 bases from J, the gap between germline ends came to 9 bases. The CDR3 protein is CASINAANYGYTF. For the CDR3, the DNA is TGTGCCAGCATAAATGCTGCTAACTATGGCTACACCTTC.

This clonotype was seen more than once but under ten times. V gene TRBV11-3 combines with J gene TRBJ1-1; 9 bases are shared with TRBD1. The V and J ends lost 5 bases and 4 bases, in that order; junction bases with no gene match: 8. This CDR3 has 15 amino acids. Germline CDR1 and CDR2: SGHNT and YENEEA. CDR3 bases: TGTGCCAGCAGCAAAAGGGACAGGGTGGCCACTGAAGCTTTCTTT. Translating gives CASSKRDRVATEAFF.

This clonotype came up many times. The CDR3 is CASSQEGQPFGEQYF. The CDR3 DNA reads TGTGCCAGCAGCCAAGAGGGACAGCCCTTTGGCGAGCAGTACTTC. The genes are TRBV3-1 and TRBJ2-7; 7 bases agree with TRBD1. CDR3 length: 15 amino acids. Looked up from germline, CDR1 is LGHDT and CDR2 is YNNKEL (reference sequence). V lost 0 bases, J lost 6 bases, and 8 bases stayed unmatched.